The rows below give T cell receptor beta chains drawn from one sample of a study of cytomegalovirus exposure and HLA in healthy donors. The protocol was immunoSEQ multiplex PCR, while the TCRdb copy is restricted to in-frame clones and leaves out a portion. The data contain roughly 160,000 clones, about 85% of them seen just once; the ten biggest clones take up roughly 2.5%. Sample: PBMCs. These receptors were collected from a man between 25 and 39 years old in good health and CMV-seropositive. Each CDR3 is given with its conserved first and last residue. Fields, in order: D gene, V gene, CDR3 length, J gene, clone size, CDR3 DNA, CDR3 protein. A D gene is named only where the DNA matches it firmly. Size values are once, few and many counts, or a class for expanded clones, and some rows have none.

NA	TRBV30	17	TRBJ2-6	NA	TGTGCCTGGAGCGCCCCGGGTACCAGCTCTGGGGCCAACGTCCTGACTTTC	CAWSAPGTSSGANVLTF
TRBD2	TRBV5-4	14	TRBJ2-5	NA	TGTGCCAGCAGCTCGGGAGGTCTGGGAGAGACCCAGTACTTC	CASSSGGLGETQYF
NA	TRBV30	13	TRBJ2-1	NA	TGTGCCTGGAGTTTCGCTAGTGGCAATGAGCAGTTCTTC	CAWSFASGNEQFF
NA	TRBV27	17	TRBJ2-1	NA	TGTGCCAGCAGTTTATCTAAGGCTGACTACTCCTACAATGAGCAGTTCTTC	CASSLSKADYSYNEQFF
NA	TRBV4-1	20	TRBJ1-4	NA	TGCGCCAGCAGTTGGGGGCCCAGTGGAATCAGAGTTGCAACTAATGAAAAACTGTTTTTT	CASSWGPSGIRVATNEKLFF
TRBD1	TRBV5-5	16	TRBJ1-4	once	TGTGCCAGCAGCCTGGGGACAGGCAGTGGTAATGAAAAACTGTTTTTT	CASSLGTGSGNEKLFF
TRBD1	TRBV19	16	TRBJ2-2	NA	TGTGCCAGTAGTCTATCCGGGACAGGGTACACCGGGGAGCTGTTTTTT	CASSLSGTGYTGELFF
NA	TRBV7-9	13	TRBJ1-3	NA	TGTGCCAGCAGCCAGGTTGGAGGAAACACCATATATTTT	CASSQVGGNTIYF
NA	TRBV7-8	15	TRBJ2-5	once	TGTGCCAGCAGCTTCAGCGCCGGTCACCAAGAGACCCAGTACTTC	CASSFSAGHQETQYF
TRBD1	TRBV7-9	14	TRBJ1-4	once	TGTGCCAGCAGCTTAAACAGGGGGAATGAAAAACTGTTTTTT	CASSLNRGNEKLFF
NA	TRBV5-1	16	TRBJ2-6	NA	TGCGCCAGCAGCTCACAGTCCAGCTCTGGGGCCAACGTCCTGACTTTC	CASSSQSSSGANVLTF
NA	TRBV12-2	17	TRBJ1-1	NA	TGTGCAAGTCGCTTAGCAAACCCAGGGAGGCCGAACACTGAAGCTTTCTTT	CASRLANPGRPNTEAFF
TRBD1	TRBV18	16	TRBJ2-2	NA	TGTGCCAGCTCACCTGCCGGACAGGGTAGCACCGGGGAGCTGTTTTTT	CASSPAGQGSTGELFF
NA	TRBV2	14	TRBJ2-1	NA	TGTGCCAGCAGTCTGGACAGCTCCTACAATGAGCAGTTCTTC	CASSLDSSYNEQFF
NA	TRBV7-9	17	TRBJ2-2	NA	TGTTCCAGCAGCTTACTTGGGGCAGGATTTTACACCGGGGAGCTGTTTTTT	CSSSLLGAGFYTGELFF
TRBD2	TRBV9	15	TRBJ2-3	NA	TGTGCCAGCAGCGCCGATAGCGGGAGAGCGGATACGCAGTATTTT	CASSADSGRADTQYF
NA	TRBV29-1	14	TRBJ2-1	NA	TGCAGCGTTGAAGGGGGGGCGGGAGTTGATGAGCAGTTCTTC	CSVEGGAGVDEQFF
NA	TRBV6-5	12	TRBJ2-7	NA	TGTGCCAGCAGTTACCCAAGGGGGGAGCAGTACTTC	CASSYPRGEQYF
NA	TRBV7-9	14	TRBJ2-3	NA	TGTGCCAGCAGCCCAAGGCCGCGGACAGATACGCAGTATTTT	CASSPRPRTDTQYF
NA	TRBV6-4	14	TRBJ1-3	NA	TGTGCCAGCAGTGCCCGGGATTTTGGAAACACCATATATTTT	CASSARDFGNTIYF
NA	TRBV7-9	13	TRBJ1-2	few	TGTGCCAGCAGCCTAAAGCCGAACTATGGCTACACCTTC	CASSLKPNYGYTF
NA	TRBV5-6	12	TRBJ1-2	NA	TGTGCCAGCAGCTGGGTCGAGGGCGGCTACACCTTC	CASSWVEGGYTF
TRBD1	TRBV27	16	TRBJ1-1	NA	TGTGCCAGCAGTCGAGGACAGGCGGGGATGAACACTGAAGCTTTCTTT	CASSRGQAGMNTEAFF
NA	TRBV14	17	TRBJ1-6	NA	TGTGCCAGCAGCCAAGACTTCGGCAGCGGAATTTATTCACCCCTCCACTTT	CASSQDFGSGIYSPLHF
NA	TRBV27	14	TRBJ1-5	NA	TGTGCCAGCAGTTCGATTCGAGGCAATCAGCCCCAGCATTTT	CASSSIRGNQPQHF
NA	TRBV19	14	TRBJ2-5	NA	TGTGCCAGTAGTCCGGGGGACAGTCAAGAGACCCAGTACTTC	CASSPGDSQETQYF
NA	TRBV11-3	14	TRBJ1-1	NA	TGTGCCAGCAGCTTAGCAGGGGTGAACACTGAAGCTTTCTTT	CASSLAGVNTEAFF
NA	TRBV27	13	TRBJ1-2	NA	TGTGCCAGCAGTCTAAATCATAACTATGGCTACACCTTC	CASSLNHNYGYTF
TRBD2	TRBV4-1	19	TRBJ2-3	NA	TGCGCCAGCAGCCAGATCGTTGCTAGCGGGAGCTCATATAAAGATACGCAGTATTTT	CASSQIVASGSSYKDTQYF
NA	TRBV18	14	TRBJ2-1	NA	TGTGCCAGCTCACCAGTGAGTGACTACAATGAGCAGTTCTTC	CASSPVSDYNEQFF
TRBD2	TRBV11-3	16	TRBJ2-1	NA	TGTGCCAGCAGCTTTGTGGGGACTAGCGGGACGGGGGAGCAGTTCTTC	CASSFVGTSGTGEQFF
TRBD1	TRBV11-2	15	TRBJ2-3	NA	TGTGCCAGCAGCTTCGAGGGGACAGTACGAGATACGCAGTATTTT	CASSFEGTVRDTQYF
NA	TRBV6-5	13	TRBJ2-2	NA	TGTGCCAGCACCCGACAGTATGGCGGGGAGCTGTTTTTT	CASTRQYGGELFF
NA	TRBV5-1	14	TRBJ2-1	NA	TGCGCCAGCAGCTTGGAGCTAGCGTTCAATGAGCAGTTCTTC	CASSLELAFNEQFF
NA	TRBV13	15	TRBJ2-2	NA	TGTGCCAGCAGCTTCACTCGCGAGAACACCGGGGAGCTGTTTTTT	CASSFTRENTGELFF
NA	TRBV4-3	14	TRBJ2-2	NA	TGCGCCAGCAGCCCTACCTGGGCCGCCGGGGAGCTGTTTTTT	CASSPTWAAGELFF
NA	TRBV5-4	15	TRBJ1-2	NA	TGTGCCAGCAGCTTACCGACGGGTTTAGGCTATGGCTACACCTTC	CASSLPTGLGYGYTF
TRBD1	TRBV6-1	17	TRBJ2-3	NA	TGTGCCAGCAGTGAATGGAAGGGGGACAGGGCCACAGATACGCAGTATTTT	CASSEWKGDRATDTQYF
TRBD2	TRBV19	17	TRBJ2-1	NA	TGTGCCAGTAGTATTTCCGGGACTAGCGGCACCTACAATGAGCAGTTCTTC	CASSISGTSGTYNEQFF
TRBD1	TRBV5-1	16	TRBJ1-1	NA	TGCGCCAGCAGTTCTGGGGGAACAGGGGTGAGGACTGAAGCTTTCTTT	CASSSGGTGVRTEAFF
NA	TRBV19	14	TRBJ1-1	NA	TGTGCCAGTACCCTGAGGGGAGGGAACACTGAAGCTTTCTTT	CASTLRGGNTEAFF
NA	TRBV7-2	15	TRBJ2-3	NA	TGTGCCAGCAGCTTAGGACAGGGACTCACAGATACGCAGTATTTT	CASSLGQGLTDTQYF
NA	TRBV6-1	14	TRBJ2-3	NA	TGTGCCAGCAGTCTGGACATTATCACAGATACGCAGTATTTT	CASSLDIITDTQYF
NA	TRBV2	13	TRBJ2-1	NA	TGTGCCAGCAGCGATCGGGGTCGAAATGAGCAGTTCTTC	CASSDRGRNEQFF
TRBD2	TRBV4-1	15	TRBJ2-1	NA	TGCGCCAGCAGCCAAGAGACTAGCGGGAGTATTGAGCAGTTCTTC	CASSQETSGSIEQFF
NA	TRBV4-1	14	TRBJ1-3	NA	TGCGCCAGCAGCCGCCCCGGTGCTGGAAACACCATATATTTT	CASSRPGAGNTIYF
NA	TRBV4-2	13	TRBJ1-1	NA	TGTGCCAGCAGCCAGGAGGCAAACACTGAAGCTTTCTTT	CASSQEANTEAFF
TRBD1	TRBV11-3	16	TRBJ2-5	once	TGTGCCAGCAGCCCCCTTACAGGGGGTATCCAAGAGACCCAGTACTTC	CASSPLTGGIQETQYF
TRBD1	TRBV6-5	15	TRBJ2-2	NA	TGTGCCAGCAGTTACGGGACAGATAACACCGGGGAGCTGTTTTTT	CASSYGTDNTGELFF
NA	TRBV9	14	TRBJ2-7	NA	TGTGCCAGCAGCGTAGCTGGCGGCGTATACGAGCAGTACTTC	CASSVAGGVYEQYF
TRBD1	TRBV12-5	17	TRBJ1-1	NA	TGTGCTAGTGGTTCCCAATTTCCGGGACAGGGTGGTTCTGAAGCTTTCTTT	CASGSQFPGQGGSEAFF
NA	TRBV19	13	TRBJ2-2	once	TGTGCCACCACGACTCTTTACACCGGGGAGCTGTTTTTT	CATTTLYTGELFF
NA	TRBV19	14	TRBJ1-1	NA	TGTGCCAGTAGTGGGGAGGCCGAGGGGACTGAAGCTTTCTTT	CASSGEAEGTEAFF
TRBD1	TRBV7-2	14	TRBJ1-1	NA	TGTGCCAGCAGCTTGGACAGGGGAGGTACTGAAGCTTTCTTT	CASSLDRGGTEAFF